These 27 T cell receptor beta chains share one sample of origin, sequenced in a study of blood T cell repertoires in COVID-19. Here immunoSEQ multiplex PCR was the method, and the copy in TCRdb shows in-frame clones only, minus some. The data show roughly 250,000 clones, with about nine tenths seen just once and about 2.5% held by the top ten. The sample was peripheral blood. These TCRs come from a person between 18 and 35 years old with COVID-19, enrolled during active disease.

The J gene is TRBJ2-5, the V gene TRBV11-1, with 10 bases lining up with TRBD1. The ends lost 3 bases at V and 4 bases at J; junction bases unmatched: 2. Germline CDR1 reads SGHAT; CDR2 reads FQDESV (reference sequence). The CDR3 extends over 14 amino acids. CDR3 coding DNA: TGTGCCAGCAGCTTCGACAGGGGGCGAGAGACCCAGTACTTC. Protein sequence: CASSFDRGRETQYF. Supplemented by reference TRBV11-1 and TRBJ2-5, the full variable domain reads EAEVAQSPRYKITEKSQAVAFWCDPISGHATLYWYRQILGQGPELLVQFQDESVVDDSQLPKDRFSAERLKGVDSTLKIQPAELGDSAMYLCASSFDRGRETQYFGPGTRLLVL.

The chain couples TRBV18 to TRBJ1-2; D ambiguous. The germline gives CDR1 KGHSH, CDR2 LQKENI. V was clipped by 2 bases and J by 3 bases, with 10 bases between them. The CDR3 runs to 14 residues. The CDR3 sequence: CASSPTPEDYGYTF. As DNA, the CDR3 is TGTGCCAGCTCACCAACCCCAGAGGACTATGGCTACACCTTC.

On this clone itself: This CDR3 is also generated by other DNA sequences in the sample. The CDR3 reads CATSDWRAPDTQYF. The CDR3 DNA follows: TGTGCCACCAGTGATTGGAGGGCCCCAGATACGCAGTATTTT. V is TRBV24-1 and J is TRBJ2-3, with a tentative D call TRBD2 (6 bases). V lost 2 bases and J lost 4, with 9 bases in between. CDR1 KGHDR and CDR2 SFDVKD come from the germline V gene. The CDR3 covers 14 residues.

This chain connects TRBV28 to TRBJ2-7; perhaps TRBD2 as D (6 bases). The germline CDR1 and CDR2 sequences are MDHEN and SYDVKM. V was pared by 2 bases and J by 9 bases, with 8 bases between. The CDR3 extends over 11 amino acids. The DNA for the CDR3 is TGTGCCAGCAGTTTAGTGGAGGGGCAGTACTTC. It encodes CASSLVEGQYF.

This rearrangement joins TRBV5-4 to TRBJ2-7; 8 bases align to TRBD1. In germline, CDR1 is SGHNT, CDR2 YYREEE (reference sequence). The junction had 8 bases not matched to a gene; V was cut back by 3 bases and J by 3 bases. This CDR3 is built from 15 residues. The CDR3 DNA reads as TGTGCCAGCAGCTGGGGAACAGGGGGTGACTACGAGCAGTACTTC. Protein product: CASSWGTGGDYEQYF.

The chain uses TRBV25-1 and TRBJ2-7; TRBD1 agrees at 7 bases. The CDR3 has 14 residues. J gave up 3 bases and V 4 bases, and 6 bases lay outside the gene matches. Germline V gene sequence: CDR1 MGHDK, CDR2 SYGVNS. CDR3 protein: CASSATQGSYEQYF. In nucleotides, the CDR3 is TGTGCCAGCAGTGCCACACAGGGGAGCTACGAGCAGTACTTC.

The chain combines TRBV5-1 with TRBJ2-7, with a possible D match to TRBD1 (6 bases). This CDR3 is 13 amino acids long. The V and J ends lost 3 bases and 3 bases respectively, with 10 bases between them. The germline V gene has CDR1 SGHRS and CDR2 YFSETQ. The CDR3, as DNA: TGCGCCAGCAGCTCTACAGGGAACTACGAGCAGTACTTC. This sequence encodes CASSSTGNYEQYF.

Here the CDR3 reads CSVEDRDGTYGYTF. The CDR3 coding sequence is TGCAGCGTTGAAGATAGGGACGGGACTTATGGCTACACCTTC. The chain uses TRBV29-1 and TRBJ1-2; TRBD1 is a possible D gene (5 bases). V lost 0 bases to trimming and J lost 5 bases, with 13 bases between them. CDR1 is SQVTM, CDR2 ANQGSEA, per germline. The CDR3 contains 14 residues.

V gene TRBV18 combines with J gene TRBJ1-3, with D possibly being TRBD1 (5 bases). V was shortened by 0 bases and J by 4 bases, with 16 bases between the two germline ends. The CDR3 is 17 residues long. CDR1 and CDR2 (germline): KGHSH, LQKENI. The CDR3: CASSPPGREVRGNTIYF. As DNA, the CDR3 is TGTGCCAGCTCACCACCTGGCAGGGAAGTACGCGGAAACACCATATATTTT.

The CDR3 spells CASSRTGGPQETQYF. CDR3 sequence (DNA): TGTGCCAGCAGCCGAACAGGGGGCCCCCAAGAGACCCAGTACTTC. This sequence joins TRBV3-1 (or the pseudogene TRBV3-2) and TRBJ2-5, with 9 bases that match TRBD1. After removal of 4 bases from V and 1 base from J, the junction contained 4 bases not matched to a gene. Germline V gene sequence: CDR1 LGHDT, CDR2 YNNKEL (reference sequence). The CDR3 runs to 15 residues.

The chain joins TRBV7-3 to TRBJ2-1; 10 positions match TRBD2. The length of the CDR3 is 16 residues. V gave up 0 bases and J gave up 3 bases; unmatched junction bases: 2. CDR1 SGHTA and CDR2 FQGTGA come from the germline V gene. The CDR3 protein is CASSLTASGGYNEQFF. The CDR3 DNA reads TGTGCCAGCAGCTTAACGGCTAGCGGGGGCTACAATGAGCAGTTCTTC.

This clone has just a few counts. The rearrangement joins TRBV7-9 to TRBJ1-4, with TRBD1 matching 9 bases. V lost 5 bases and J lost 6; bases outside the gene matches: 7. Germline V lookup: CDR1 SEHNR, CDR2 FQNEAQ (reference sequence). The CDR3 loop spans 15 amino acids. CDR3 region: CASSNTGTGYEKLFF. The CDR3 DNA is TGTGCCAGCAGCAACACCGGGACAGGGTATGAAAAACTGTTTTTT.

This chain's CDR3 is CASSLITSGSSEQFF. The CDR3 DNA reads as TGTGCCAGCAGCTTAATCACTAGCGGGAGTTCTGAGCAGTTCTTC. V gene TRBV7-2 combines with J gene TRBJ2-1, with 11 bases lining up with TRBD2. J lost 9 bases, V lost 2 bases, and 6 bases had no gene match. Germline lookup yields CDR1 SGHTA and CDR2 FQGNSA. This CDR3 is built from 15 residues.

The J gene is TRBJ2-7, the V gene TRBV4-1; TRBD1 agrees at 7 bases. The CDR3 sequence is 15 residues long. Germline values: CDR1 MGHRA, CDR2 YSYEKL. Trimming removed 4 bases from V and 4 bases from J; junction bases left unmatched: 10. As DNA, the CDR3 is TGCGCCAGCAGCCCCGGTGAAGGGGGCACTTACGAGCAGTACTTC. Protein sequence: CASSPGEGGTYEQYF.

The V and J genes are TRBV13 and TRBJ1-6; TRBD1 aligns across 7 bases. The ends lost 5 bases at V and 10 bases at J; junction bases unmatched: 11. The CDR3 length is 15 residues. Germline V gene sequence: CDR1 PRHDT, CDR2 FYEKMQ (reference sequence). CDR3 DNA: TGTGCCAGCAGCCCCTCCGCCAGGGGGAGGTCACCCCTCCACTTT. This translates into CASSPSARGRSPLHF.

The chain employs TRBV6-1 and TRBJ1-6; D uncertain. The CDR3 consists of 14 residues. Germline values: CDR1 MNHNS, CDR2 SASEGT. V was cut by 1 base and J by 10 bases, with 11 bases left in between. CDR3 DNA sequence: TGTGCCAGCAGTGAAGTCGCCGGGTTCTCACCCCTCCACTTT. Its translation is CASSEVAGFSPLHF.

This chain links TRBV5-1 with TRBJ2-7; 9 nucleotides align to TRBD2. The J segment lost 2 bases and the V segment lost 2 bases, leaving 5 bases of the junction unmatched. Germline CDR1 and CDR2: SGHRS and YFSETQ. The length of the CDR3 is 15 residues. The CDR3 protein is CASSLVASGTYEQYF. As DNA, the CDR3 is TGCGCCAGCAGCTTAGTAGCTAGCGGGACCTACGAGCAGTACTTC.

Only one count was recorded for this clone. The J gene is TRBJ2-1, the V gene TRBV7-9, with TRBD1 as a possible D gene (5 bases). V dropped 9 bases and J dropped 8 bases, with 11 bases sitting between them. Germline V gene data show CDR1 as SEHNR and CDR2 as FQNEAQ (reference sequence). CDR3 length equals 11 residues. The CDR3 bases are TGTGCCAGTTCAGGGAAGTATGAGCAGTTCTTC. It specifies CASSGKYEQFF.

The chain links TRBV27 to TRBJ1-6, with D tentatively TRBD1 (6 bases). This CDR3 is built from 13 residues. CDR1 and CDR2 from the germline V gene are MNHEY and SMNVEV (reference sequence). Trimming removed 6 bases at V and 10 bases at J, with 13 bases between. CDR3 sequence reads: CASRGRGLSPLHF. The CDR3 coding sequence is TGTGCCAGCAGGGGCAGGGGTCTATCACCCCTCCACTTT.

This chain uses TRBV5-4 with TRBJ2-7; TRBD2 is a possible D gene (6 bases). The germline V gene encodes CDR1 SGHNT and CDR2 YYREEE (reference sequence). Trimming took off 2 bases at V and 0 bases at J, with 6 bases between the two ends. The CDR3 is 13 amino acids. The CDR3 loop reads CASSFSGSYEQYF. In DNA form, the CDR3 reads TGTGCCAGCAGCTTTAGCGGCTCCTACGAGCAGTACTTC. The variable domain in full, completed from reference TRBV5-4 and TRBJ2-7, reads ETGVTQSPTHLIKTRGQQVTLRCSSQSGHNTVSWYQQALGQGPQFIFQYYREEENGRGNFPPRFSGLQFPNYSSELNVNALELDDSALYLCASSFSGSYEQYFGPGTRLTVT.

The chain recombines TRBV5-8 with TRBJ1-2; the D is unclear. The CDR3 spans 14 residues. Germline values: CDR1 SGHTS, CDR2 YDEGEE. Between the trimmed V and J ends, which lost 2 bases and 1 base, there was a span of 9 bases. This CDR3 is CASSLGENNYGYTF. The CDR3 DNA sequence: TGTGCCAGCAGCTTAGGAGAAAATAACTATGGCTACACCTTC. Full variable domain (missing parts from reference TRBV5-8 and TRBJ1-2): EAGVTQSPTHLIKTRGQQATLRCSPISGHTSVYWYQQALGLGLQFLLWYDEGEERNRGNFPPRFSGRQFPNYSSELNVNALELEDSALYLCASSLGENNYGYTFGSGTRLTVV.

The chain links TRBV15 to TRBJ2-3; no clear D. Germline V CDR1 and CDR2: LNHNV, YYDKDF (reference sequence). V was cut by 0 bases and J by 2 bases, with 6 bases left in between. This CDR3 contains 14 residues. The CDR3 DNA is TGTGCCACCAGCAGAGATAGAGCCACAGATACGCAGTATTTT. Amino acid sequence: CATSRDRATDTQYF. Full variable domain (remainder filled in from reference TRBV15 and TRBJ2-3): DAMVIQNPRYQVTQFGKPVTLSCSQTLNHNVMYWYQQKSSQAPKLLFHYYDKDFNNEADTPDNFQSRRPNTSFCFLDIRSPGLGDTAMYLCATSRDRATDTQYFGPGTRLTVL.

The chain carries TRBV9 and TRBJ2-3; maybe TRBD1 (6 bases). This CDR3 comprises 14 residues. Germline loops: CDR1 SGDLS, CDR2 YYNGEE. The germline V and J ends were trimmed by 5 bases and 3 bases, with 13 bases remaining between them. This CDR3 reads CASSLTGSTDTQYF. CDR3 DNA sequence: TGTGCCAGCAGTCTGACAGGCTCAACAGATACGCAGTATTTT.

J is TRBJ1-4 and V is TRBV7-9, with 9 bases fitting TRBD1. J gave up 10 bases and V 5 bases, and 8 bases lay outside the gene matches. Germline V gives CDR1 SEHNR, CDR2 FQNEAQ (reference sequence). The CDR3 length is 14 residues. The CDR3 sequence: CASSNSRQGGKLFF. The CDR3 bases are TGTGCCAGCAGCAATTCCCGACAGGGGGGAAAACTGTTTTTT.

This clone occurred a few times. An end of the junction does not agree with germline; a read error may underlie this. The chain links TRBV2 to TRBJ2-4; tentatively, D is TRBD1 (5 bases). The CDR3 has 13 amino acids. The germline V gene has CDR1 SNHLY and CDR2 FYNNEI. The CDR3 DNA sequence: TGTGCCAGCAGGGAAGACAGTAAAAACATTCAGTACTTC. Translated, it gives CASREDSKNIQYF.

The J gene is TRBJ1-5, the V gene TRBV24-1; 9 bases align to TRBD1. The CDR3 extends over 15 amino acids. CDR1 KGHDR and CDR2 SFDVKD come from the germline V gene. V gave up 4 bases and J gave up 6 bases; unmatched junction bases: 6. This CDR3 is CATSESGQGFQPQHF. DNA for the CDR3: TGTGCCACCAGTGAGTCCGGACAGGGGTTTCAGCCCCAGCATTTT.

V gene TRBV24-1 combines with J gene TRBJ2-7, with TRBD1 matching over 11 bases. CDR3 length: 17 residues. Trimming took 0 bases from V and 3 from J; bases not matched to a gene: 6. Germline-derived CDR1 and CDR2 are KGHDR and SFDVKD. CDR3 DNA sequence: TGTGCCACCAGTGATTTGGCCGGGACAGGGGGACGCTACGAGCAGTACTTC. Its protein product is CATSDLAGTGGRYEQYF.